Each of the 15 T cell receptor beta chains below was sequenced from the same sample in a study of cytomegalovirus exposure and HLA in healthy donors. The assay was immunoSEQ multiplex PCR, and TCRdb's table has in-frame clones only and misses some. The data hold some 84,000 clones, with roughly 93% observed a single time. Sample: PBMCs. The receptor set was obtained from a young man in good health and CMV-seronegative.

The chain combines TRBV5-1 with TRBJ1-5; 8 nucleotides agree with TRBD1. CDR3 length equals 14 residues. Germline V gene sequence: CDR1 SGHRS, CDR2 YFSETQ. V was pared by 4 bases and J by 6 bases, with 6 bases of the junction left unmatched. The CDR3 nucleotides are TGCGCCAGCAGCAGCTCAGGGGGCGGTCAGCCCCAGCATTTT. It translates to CASSSSGGGQPQHF.

This clone came up once. V is TRBV6-5 and J is TRBJ2-7; the D gene is possibly TRBD1 (8 bases). Germline-derived CDR1 and CDR2 are MNHEY and SVGAGI. Trimming pared 6 bases from V and 4 bases from J, leaving 13 bases between. The CDR3 covers 13 residues. In DNA, the CDR3 is TGTGCCAGCAGCATACAGGGGGGGTACGAGCAGTACTTC. Translation gives CASSIQGGYEQYF.

V and J are TRBV5-1 and TRBJ2-2; 7 bases fit TRBD2. Per germline, CDR1 SGHRS and CDR2 YFSETQ. The CDR3 is 16 residues long. V lost 2 bases and J lost 2; bases outside the gene matches: 6. CDR3 DNA sequence: TGCGCCAGCAGCTTAGGTGGGAGGGCCAACACCGGGGAGCTGTTTTTT. Amino acids: CASSLGGRANTGELFF.

CDR3 nucleotide sequence: TGTGCCAGCAGTAGAACTGACAGGGGGAATGAAAAACTGTTTTTT. Protein product: CASSRTDRGNEKLFF. The gene calls are TRBV6-1 and TRBJ1-4; 9 nucleotides line up with TRBD1. Germline loops: CDR1 MNHNS, CDR2 SASEGT. V gave up 5 bases and J gave up 5 bases; unmatched junction bases: 6. This CDR3 spans 15 amino acids.

Here the CDR3 reads CASRLAGGMNEQFF. DNA of the CDR3: TGTGCCAGCAGACTAGCGGGGGGAATGAATGAGCAGTTCTTC. The chain uses TRBV27 and TRBJ2-1; TRBD2 matches at 12 bases. V shed 6 bases, J shed 7 bases, and the junction held 4 bases outside the gene matches. This CDR3 has 14 amino acids. Germline assignment: CDR1 MNHEY and CDR2 SMNVEV (reference sequence).

This chain connects TRBV4-1 to TRBJ1-6; D may be TRBD1 (6 bases). The CDR3 covers 14 residues. Per germline, CDR1 MGHRA and CDR2 YSYEKL. The germline V and J ends were trimmed by 2 bases and 6 bases, with 8 bases remaining between them. CDR3 sequence (DNA): TGCGCCAGCAGCCAACCACAGGGTAATTCACCCCTCCACTTT. This gives the protein CASSQPQGNSPLHF.

The chain uses TRBV5-4 and TRBJ1-3; D uncertain. The CDR3 extends over 17 amino acids. With 1 base removed from V and 2 bases from J, the gap between germline ends came to 16 bases. In germline, CDR1 is SGHNT, CDR2 YYREEE (reference sequence). CDR3 bases: TGTGCCAGCAGCTTGCCCGGTGGGCCTGCTCCTGGAAACACCATATATTTT. Amino acids: CASSLPGGPAPGNTIYF.

The rearrangement links TRBV5-4 to TRBJ2-3; D perhaps matches TRBD2 (5 bases). The CDR3 contains 14 residues. V lost 2 bases and J lost 10, with 17 bases in between. Germline V gene data show CDR1 as SGHNT and CDR2 as YYREEE (reference sequence). CDR3 coding DNA: TGTGCCAGCAGCTTCTCGAGGGAGATTAGGGCGCAGTATTTT. This translates into CASSFSREIRAQYF.

In its sample, this clone was seen once. The chain's CDR3 is CASSRQGRGRTDTQYF. In DNA, the CDR3 is TGTGCCAGCAGCCGACAGGGCAGGGGCCGCACAGATACGCAGTATTTT. The chain has TRBV11-2 and TRBJ2-3, with 7 bases identical to TRBD1. The CDR3 runs to 16 residues. V trimming: 5 bases; J trimming: 1 base; junction bases outside the gene matches: 9. Germline lookup yields CDR1 SGHAT and CDR2 FQNNGV.

The count of this clone is one. The rearrangement uses TRBV2 and TRBJ1-1, with TRBD1 identical over 10 bases. With V trimmed by 6 bases and J by 4 bases, 17 bases remained unmatched. The germline CDR1 and CDR2 sequences are SNHLY and FYNNEI. This CDR3 region has 18 residues. DNA for the CDR3: TGTGCCAGCAGGCGACAGGGGGCGCGGTCCCGTTTTGCCACTGAAGCTTTCTTT. Translated: CASRRQGARSRFATEAFF.

The rearrangement uses TRBV7-8 and TRBJ1-5, with TRBD1 as a possible D gene (5 bases). Germline loops: CDR1 SGHVS, CDR2 FQNEAQ. V shed 0 bases and J shed 5 bases, with 8 bases lying between them. The length of the CDR3 is 14 residues. The chain's CDR3 is CASSLAQVDQPQHF. CDR3 DNA: TGTGCCAGCAGCTTAGCACAGGTCGATCAGCCCCAGCATTTT.

The chain combines TRBV6-1 with TRBJ1-2; D ambiguous. The CDR3 length is 17 residues. The V end lost 2 bases, the J end lost 2 bases, and 18 bases lay between the germline ends. Germline CDR1 and CDR2: MNHNS and SASEGT. CDR3 in amino acids: CASSEQASGSRNYGYTF. DNA of the CDR3: TGTGCCAGCAGTGAACAGGCCTCGGGGTCACGAAACTATGGCTACACCTTC.

The CDR3 is CAWMDRWVYTF. As DNA, the CDR3 is TGTGCCTGGATGGACAGATGGGTCTACACCTTC. This chain uses TRBV30 with TRBJ1-2, with D possibly matching TRBD1 (6 bases). CDR1 is GTSNPN, CDR2 SVGIG, per germline (reference sequence). V lost 4 bases, J lost 10 bases, and 13 bases lay in between. The length of the CDR3 is 11 residues.

The chain employs TRBV9 and TRBJ2-2; 8 nucleotides align to TRBD1. Germline V gene lookup returns CDR1 SGDLS and CDR2 YYNGEE. CDR3 length equals 16 residues. The V segment lost 1 base and the J segment 1 base; nucleotides outside the gene matches: 3. CDR3 sequence: CASSVRTGLNTGELFF. The DNA for the CDR3 is TGTGCCAGCAGCGTAAGGACAGGGTTGAACACCGGGGAGCTGTTTTTT.

J is TRBJ2-2 and V is TRBV7-2, with a possible D match to TRBD1 (6 bases). Germline V CDR1 and CDR2: SGHTA, FQGNSA. V gave up 3 bases and J gave up 9 bases, with 20 bases separating them. The CDR3 consists of 16 residues. CDR3 in DNA: TGTGCCAGCAGCTTCGATTTACAGGGCCTTTTCCGGGAGCTGTTTTTT. It specifies CASSFDLQGLFRELFF.